This TCR beta chain was identified during a study of early T cells in non-severe SARS-CoV-2 infection. About the research overall: Bulk RNA from unsorted whole blood was sequenced; chains were unpaired. Overall study findings and caveats: Anti-spike CD8 responses were favored by VDJdb matching, which missed private and CD4 specificities.

Germline V gene lookup returns CDR1 MNHNS and CDR2 SASEGT. With V trimmed by 0 bases and J by 2 bases, 5 bases remained unmatched. CDR3 length equals 17 residues. Molecules of cDNA were individually given unique molecular identifiers that were attached to them. One entry per CDR3 protein, called by TCRdb with MiXCR from the 5' RACE reads. Of tens of thousands of distinct CDR3 sequences in the sample, around 12% were seen once. This clonotype was seen repeatedly, ten times or more. The antigen is unknown. The V and J genes are TRBV6-1 and TRBJ2-1; the match to TRBD2 covers 9 bases. The starting material was whole blood, obtained at baseline. This receptor was taken from an adult who was a healthcare worker with PCR-confirmed SARS-CoV-2 infection or an uninfected control (not recorded which). CDR3 protein: CASSEANSGGPYNEQFF. The CDR3 coding sequence is TGTGCCAGCAGTGAAGCTAACAGCGGGGGGCCCTACAATGAGCAGTTCTTC.